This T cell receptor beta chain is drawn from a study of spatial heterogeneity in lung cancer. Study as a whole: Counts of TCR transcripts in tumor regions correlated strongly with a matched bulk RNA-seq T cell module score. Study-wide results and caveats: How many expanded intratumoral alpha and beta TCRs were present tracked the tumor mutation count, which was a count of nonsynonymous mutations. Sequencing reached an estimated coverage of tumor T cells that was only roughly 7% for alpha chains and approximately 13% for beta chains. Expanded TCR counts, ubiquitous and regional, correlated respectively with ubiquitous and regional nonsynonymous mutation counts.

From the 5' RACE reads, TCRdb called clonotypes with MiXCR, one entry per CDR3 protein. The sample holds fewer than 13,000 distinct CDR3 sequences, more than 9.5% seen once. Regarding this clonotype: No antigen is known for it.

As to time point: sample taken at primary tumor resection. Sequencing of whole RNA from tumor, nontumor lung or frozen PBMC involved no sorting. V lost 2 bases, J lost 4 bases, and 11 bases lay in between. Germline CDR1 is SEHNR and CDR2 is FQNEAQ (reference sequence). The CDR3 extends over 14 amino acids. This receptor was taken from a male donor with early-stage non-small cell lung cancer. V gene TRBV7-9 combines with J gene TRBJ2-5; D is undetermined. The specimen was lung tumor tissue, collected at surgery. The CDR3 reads CASSLIGSIETQYF. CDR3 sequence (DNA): TGTGCCAGCAGCTTAATTGGTTCGATAGAGACCCAGTACTTC.